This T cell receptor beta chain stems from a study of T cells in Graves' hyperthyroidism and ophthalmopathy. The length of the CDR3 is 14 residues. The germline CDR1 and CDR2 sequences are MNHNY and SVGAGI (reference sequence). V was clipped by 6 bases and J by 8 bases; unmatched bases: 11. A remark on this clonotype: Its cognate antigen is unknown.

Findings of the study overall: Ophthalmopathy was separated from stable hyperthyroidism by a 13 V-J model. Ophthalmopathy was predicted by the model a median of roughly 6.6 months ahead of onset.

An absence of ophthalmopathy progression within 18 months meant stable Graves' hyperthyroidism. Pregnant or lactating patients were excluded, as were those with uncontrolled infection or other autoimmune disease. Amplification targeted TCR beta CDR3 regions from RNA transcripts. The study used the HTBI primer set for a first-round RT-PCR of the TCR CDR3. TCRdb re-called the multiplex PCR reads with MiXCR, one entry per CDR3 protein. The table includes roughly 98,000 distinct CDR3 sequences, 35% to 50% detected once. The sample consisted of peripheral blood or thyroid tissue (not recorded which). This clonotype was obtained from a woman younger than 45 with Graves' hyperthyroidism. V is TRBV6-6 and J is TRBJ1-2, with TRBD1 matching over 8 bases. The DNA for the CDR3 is TGTGCCAGCAGACCCGGGACAGGCTCATGGGGCTACACCTTC. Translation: CASRPGTGSWGYTF.